Following are 8 T cell receptor beta chains from one sample sequenced in a study of shared T cell receptors in the human thymus. Some clones are missing from TCRdb's copy, which holds only in-frame ones; the method was immunoSEQ multiplex PCR. This sample carries about 380,000 clones, 85% to 95% of them seen once, and the ten largest clones take roughly 0.02%. Specimen: thymocytes. The receptors stem from a human donor.

The V and J genes are TRBV30 and TRBJ2-3; 10 bases fit TRBD2. CDR3 length: 14 residues. J gave up 0 bases and V 3 bases, and 0 bases lay outside the gene matches. From germline, CDR1 is GTSNPN and CDR2 SVGIG (reference sequence). This CDR3 is CAWRLAGSTDTQYF. The CDR3 DNA reads TGTGCCTGGAGACTAGCGGGGAGCACAGATACGCAGTATTTT.

The rearrangement uses TRBV10-3 and TRBJ1-3; 11 nucleotides match TRBD1. V dropped 6 bases and J dropped 2; count of bases not matched to a gene: 9. There are 17 residues in the CDR3. Germline loops: CDR1 ENHRY, CDR2 SYGVKD. The CDR3 reads CAIRGTGGLNPGNTIYF. The CDR3 coding sequence is TGTGCCATCAGGGGGACAGGGGGATTGAACCCTGGAAACACCATATATTTT.

Only one count was recorded for this clone. V is TRBV11-2 and J is TRBJ2-3; D may be TRBD1 or TRBD2 (5 bases each). V lost 5 bases, J lost 8 bases, and 11 bases lay in between. The CDR3 contains 12 residues. CDR1 is SGHAT, CDR2 FQNNGV, per germline. The CDR3 here is CASSAGAGTQYF. The CDR3 DNA reads as TGTGCCAGCAGCGCCGGGGCGGGTACGCAGTATTTT.

The chain is built from TRBV14 and TRBJ1-4; 7 bases line up with TRBD1. The CDR3 loop spans 19 amino acids. In germline, CDR1 is SGHDN, CDR2 FVKESK. V shed 6 bases, J shed 8 bases, and the junction held 24 bases outside the gene matches. As DNA, the CDR3 is TGTGCCAGCAGTCGTACCGGGACAGAGGATCGGGGGTCTCGAGAAAAACTGTTTTTT. Its protein is CASSRTGTEDRGSREKLFF.

V and J are TRBV21-1 and TRBJ2-7; the tabulated D call, TRBD2, remains unverified against the DNA. TRBV21-1 constitutes a pseudogene. The CDR3 covers 17 residues. CDR3 DNA sequence: TGTGCCAGCAGCGGGCCGGGAGGGCTTCCCAGCTCCTACGAGCAGTACTTC. Residues: CASSGPGGLPSSYEQYF.

The chain joins TRBV28 to TRBJ1-2; D is uncertain. The CDR3 runs 17 residues. CDR1 MDHEN and CDR2 SYDVKM come from the germline V gene. V was trimmed by 7 bases and J by 4 bases, leaving 25 bases between them. CDR3 nucleotides: TGTGCCAGCATCCCGGTCGGGTCGGACGCCGAGTTCTATGGCTACACCTTC. It encodes CASIPVGSDAEFYGYTF.

V usage is TRBV9 and J usage is TRBJ2-2; 9 positions match TRBD1. This CDR3 has 16 amino acids. The J segment lost 1 base and the V segment lost 4 bases, leaving 5 bases of the junction unmatched. The germline gives CDR1 SGDLS, CDR2 YYNGEE. CDR3 in amino acids: CASSLGTGQNTGELFF. The CDR3, as DNA: TGTGCCAGCAGCCTGGGGACAGGGCAGAACACCGGGGAGCTGTTTTTT.

The rearrangement links TRBV21-1 to TRBJ2-3; TRBD2 was called by the table and not checked on the DNA. TRBV21-1 is assigned pseudogene status. CDR3 length equals 20 residues. DNA of the CDR3: TGTGCCAGCAGCAGTGACTACGGGACTAGCGGGAGTTTATCCACAGATACGCAGTATTTT. Protein: CASSSDYGTSGSLSTDTQYF.